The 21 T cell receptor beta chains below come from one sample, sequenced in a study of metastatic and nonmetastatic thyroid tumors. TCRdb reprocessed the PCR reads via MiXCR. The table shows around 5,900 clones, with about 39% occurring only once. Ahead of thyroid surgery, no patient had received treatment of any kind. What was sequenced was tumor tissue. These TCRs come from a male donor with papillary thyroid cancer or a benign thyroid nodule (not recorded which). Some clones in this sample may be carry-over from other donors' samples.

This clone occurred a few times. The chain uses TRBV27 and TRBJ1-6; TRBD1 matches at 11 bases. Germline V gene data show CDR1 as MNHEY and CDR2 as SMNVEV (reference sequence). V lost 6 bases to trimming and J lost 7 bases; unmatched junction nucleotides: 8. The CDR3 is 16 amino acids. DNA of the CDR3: TGTGCCAGCAGGACCATCGGGACAGGGGGAAATTCACCCCTCCACTTT. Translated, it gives CASRTIGTGGNSPLHF.

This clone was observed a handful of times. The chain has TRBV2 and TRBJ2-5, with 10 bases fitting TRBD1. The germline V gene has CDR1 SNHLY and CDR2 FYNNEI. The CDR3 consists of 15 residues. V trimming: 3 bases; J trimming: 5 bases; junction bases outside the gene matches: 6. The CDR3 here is CASSDDRGRGETQYF. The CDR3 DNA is TGTGCCAGCAGTGACGACAGGGGGCGCGGGGAGACCCAGTACTTC.

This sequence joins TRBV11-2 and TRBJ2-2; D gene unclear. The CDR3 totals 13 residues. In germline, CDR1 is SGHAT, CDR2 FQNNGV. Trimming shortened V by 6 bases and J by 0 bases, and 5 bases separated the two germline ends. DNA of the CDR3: TGTGCCAGCAGTCCACCGAACACCGGGGAGCTGTTTTTT. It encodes CASSPPNTGELFF. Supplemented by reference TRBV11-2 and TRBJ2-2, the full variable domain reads EAGVAQSPRYKIIEKRQSVAFWCNPISGHATLYWYQQILGQGPKLLIQFQNNGVVDDSQLPKDRFSAERLKGVDSTLKIQPAKLEDSAVYLCASSPPNTGELFFGEGSRLTVL.

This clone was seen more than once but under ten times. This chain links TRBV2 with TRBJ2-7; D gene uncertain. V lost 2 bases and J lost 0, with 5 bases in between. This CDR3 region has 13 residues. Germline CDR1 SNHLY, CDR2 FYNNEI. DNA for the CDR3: TGTGCCAGCAGTGAAAACCCCTCCTACGAGCAGTACTTC. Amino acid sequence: CASSENPSYEQYF.

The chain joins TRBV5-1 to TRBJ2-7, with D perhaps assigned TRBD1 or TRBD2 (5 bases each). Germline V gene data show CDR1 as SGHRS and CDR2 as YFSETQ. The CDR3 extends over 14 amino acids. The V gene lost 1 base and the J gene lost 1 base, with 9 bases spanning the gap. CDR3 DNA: TGCGCCAGCAGCTTGTGGGGGAGTTCCTACGAGCAGTACTTC. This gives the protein CASSLWGSSYEQYF.

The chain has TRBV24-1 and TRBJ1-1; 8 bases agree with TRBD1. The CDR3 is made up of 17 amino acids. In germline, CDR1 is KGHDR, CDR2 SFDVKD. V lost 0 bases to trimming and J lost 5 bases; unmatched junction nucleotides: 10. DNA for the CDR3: TGTGCCACCAGTGATTTGGCACTAACAGGGGGACTGACTGAAGCTTTCTTT. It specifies CATSDLALTGGLTEAFF.

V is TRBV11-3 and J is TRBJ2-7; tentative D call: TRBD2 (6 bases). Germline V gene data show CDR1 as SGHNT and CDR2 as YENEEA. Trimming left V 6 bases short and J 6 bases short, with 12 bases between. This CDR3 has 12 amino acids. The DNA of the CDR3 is TGTGCCAGCAGGGGGGGAGGCGGCGAGCAGTACTTC. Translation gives CASRGGGGEQYF.

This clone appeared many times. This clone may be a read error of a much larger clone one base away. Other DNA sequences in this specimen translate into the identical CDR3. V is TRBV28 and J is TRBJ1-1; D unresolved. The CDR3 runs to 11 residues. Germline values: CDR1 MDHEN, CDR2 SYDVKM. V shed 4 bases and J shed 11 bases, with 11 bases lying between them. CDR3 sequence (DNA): TGTGCCAGCAGTTGGACCTTAGGGGCTTTCTTT. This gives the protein CASSWTLGAFF.

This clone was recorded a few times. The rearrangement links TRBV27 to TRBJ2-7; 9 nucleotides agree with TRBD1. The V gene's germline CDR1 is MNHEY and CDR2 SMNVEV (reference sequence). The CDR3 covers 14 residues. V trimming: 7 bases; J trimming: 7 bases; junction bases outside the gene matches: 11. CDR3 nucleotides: TGTGCCAGCATTGGGGACAGGGTTTTTTGGGAGCAGTACGTC. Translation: CASIGDRVFWEQYV.

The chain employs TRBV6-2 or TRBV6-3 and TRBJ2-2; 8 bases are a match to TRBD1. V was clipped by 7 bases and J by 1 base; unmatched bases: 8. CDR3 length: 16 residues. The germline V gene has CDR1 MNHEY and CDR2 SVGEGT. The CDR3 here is CASTDRGAVNTGELFF. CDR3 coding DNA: TGTGCCAGCACCGACAGGGGCGCCGTGAACACCGGGGAGCTGTTTTTT.

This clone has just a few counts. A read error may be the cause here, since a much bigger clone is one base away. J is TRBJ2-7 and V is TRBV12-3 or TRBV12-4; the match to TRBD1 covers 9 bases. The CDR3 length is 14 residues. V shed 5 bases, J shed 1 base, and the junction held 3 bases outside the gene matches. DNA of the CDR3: TGTGCCAGCAGTCCGGGGACAGGGTCCTACGAGCAGTACTTC. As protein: CASSPGTGSYEQYF.

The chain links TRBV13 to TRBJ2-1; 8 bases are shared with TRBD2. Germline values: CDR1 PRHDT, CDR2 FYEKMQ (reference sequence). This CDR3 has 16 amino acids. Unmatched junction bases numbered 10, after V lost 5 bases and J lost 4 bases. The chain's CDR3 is CASSAYSGTTYNEQFF. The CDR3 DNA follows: TGTGCCAGCAGCGCTTATAGCGGGACCACATACAATGAGCAGTTCTTC. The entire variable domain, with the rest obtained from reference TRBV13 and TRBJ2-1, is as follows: AAGVIQSPRHLIKEKRETATLKCYPIPRHDTVYWYQQGPGQDPQFLISFYEKMQSDKGSIPDRFSAQQFSDYHSELNMSSLELGDSALYFCASSAYSGTTYNEQFFGPGTRLTVL.

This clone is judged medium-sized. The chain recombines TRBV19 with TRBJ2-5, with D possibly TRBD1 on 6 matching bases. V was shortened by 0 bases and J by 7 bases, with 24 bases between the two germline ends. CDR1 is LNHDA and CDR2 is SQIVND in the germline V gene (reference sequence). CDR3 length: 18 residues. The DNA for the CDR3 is TGTGCCAGTAGTATAGATCGAGGGGTGGGGGCCACGACGACGACCCAGTACTTC. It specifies CASSIDRGVGATTTTQYF.

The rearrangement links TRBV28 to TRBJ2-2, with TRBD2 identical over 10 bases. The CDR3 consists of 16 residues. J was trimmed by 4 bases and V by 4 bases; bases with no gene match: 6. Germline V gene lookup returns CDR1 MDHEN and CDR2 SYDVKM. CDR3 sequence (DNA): TGTGCCAGCAGTTCTCCGGGACTAGCGATCACCGGGGAGCTGTTTTTT. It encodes CASSSPGLAITGELFF.

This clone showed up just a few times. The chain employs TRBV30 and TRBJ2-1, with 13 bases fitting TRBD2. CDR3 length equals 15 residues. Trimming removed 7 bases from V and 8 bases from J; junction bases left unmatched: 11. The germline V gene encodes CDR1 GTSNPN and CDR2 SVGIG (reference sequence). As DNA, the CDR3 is TGTGCCTCGGCCCTCGGGACTAGCGGGACCTATGAGCAGTTCTTC. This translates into CASALGTSGTYEQFF.

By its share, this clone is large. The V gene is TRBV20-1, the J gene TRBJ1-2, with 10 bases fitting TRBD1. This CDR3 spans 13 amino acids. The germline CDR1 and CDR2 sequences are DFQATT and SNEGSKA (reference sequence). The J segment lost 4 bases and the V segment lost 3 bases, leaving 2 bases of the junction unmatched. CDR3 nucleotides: TGCAGTGCTAGGGGGGACAGGGGCTATGGCTACACCTTC. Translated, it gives CSARGDRGYGYTF.

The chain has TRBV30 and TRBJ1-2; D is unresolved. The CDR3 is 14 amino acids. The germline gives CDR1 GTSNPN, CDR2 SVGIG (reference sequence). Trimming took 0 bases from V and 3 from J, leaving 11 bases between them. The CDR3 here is CAWSVIQRYYGYTF. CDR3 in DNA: TGTGCCTGGAGTGTAATCCAGCGATACTATGGCTACACCTTC.

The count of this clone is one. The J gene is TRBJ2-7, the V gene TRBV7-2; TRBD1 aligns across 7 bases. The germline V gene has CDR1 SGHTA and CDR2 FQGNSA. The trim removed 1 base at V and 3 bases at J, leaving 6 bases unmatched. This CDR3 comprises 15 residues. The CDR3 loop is CASSLVKGASYEQYF. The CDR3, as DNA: TGTGCCAGCAGCTTAGTTAAGGGGGCCAGCTACGAGCAGTACTTC.

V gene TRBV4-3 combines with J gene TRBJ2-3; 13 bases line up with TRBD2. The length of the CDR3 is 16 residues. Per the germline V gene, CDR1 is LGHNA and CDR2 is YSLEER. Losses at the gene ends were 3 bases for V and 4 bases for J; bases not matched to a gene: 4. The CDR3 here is CASSQEGLAGSDTQYF. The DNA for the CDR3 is TGCGCCAGCAGCCAGGAGGGACTAGCGGGATCAGATACGCAGTATTTT.

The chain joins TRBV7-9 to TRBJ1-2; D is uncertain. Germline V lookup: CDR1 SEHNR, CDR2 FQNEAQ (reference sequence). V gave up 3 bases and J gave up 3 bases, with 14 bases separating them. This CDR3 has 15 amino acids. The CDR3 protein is CASSFRADLHYGYTF. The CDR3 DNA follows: TGTGCCAGCAGCTTTCGGGCCGATCTCCACTATGGCTACACCTTC.

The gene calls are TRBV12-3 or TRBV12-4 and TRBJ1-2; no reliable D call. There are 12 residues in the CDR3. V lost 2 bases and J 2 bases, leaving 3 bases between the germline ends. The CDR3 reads CASSLQNYGYTF. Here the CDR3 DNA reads TGTGCCAGCAGTTTACAGAACTATGGCTACACCTTC.